Listed here are 13 T cell receptor beta chains from one sample, sequenced in a study of shared clonotypes between healthy human individuals. Assay: immunoSEQ multiplex PCR; the TCRdb copy retains only in-frame clones and omits some. The table has approximately 1.4 million clones, around 98% seen once. Material: naive CD4+ T cells sorted from blood. Subset in this sample: CD45RA+ positively selected. These receptors originate from a young man in good health.

The chain recombines TRBV27 with TRBJ2-6, with 12 bases matching TRBD2. The CDR3 has 18 residues. In germline, CDR1 is MNHEY, CDR2 SMNVEV (reference sequence). V shed 3 bases, J shed 3 bases, and the junction held 6 bases outside the gene matches. CDR3 region: CASSLRLAGDGGANVLTF. CDR3 coding DNA: TGTGCCAGCAGTTTGAGACTAGCGGGAGATGGTGGGGCCAACGTCCTGACTTTC. The entire variable domain, with the rest obtained from reference TRBV27 and TRBJ2-6, is as follows: EAQVTQNPRYLITVTGKKLTVTCSQNMNHEYMSWYRQDPGLGLRQIYYSMNVEVTDKGDVPEGYKVSRKEKRNFPLILESPSPNQTSLYFCASSLRLAGDGGANVLTFGAGSRLTVL.

The J gene is TRBJ2-7, the V gene TRBV28, with D hard to call. The CDR3 consists of 15 residues. Looked up from germline, CDR1 is MDHEN and CDR2 is SYDVKM. Between the trimmed V and J ends, which lost 2 bases and 0 bases, there was a span of 11 bases. The CDR3 loop is CASSLVGSPSYEQYF. CDR3 nucleotide sequence: TGTGCCAGCAGTTTAGTTGGATCGCCCTCCTACGAGCAGTACTTC.

The rearrangement joins TRBV2 to TRBJ2-1; 14 bases are a match to TRBD2. V gave up 2 bases and J gave up 5 bases; unmatched junction bases: 2. From germline, CDR1 is SNHLY and CDR2 FYNNEI. This CDR3 region has 16 residues. CDR3 protein: CASSERTSGRNNEQFF. Here the CDR3 DNA reads TGTGCCAGCAGTGAACGGACTAGCGGGAGGAACAATGAGCAGTTCTTC.

The chain combines TRBV5-1 with TRBJ2-7, with a possible D match to TRBD1 (5 bases). This CDR3 is 15 amino acids long. Per the germline V gene, CDR1 is SGHRS and CDR2 is YFSETQ. V was shortened by 2 bases and J by 1 base, with 13 bases between the two germline ends. DNA for the CDR3: TGCGCCAGCAGCTTATCTCAGGGAATTTCCTACGAGCAGTACTTC. It encodes CASSLSQGISYEQYF.

The V and J genes are TRBV9 and TRBJ2-3, with D uncertain. This CDR3 has 15 amino acids. CDR1 is SGDLS and CDR2 is YYNGEE in the germline V gene. V was clipped by 0 bases and J by 2 bases, with 10 bases between them. The DNA for the CDR3 is TGTGCCAGCAGCGTAGCTCCTAGAACCACAGATACGCAGTATTTT. Residues: CASSVAPRTTDTQYF.

The rearrangement joins TRBV11-2 to TRBJ1-4, with 11 bases fitting TRBD1. The CDR3 sequence is 19 residues long. The junction had 14 bases not matched to a gene; V was cut back by 0 bases and J by 8 bases. Per the germline V gene, CDR1 is SGHAT and CDR2 is FQNNGV. CDR3 residues: CASSLDWFSDRGRIEKLFF. Written as DNA, the CDR3 is TGTGCCAGCAGCTTAGATTGGTTCTCGGACAGGGGGCGCATAGAAAAACTGTTTTTT.

This clone came up once. V usage is TRBV5-4 and J usage is TRBJ1-2; weak D call: TRBD1 (6 bases). This CDR3 region has 16 residues. Per germline, CDR1 SGHNT and CDR2 YYREEE (reference sequence). V lost 4 bases to trimming and J lost 4 bases, with 20 bases between them. CDR3 protein: CASSTGAPHGLYGYTF. The CDR3 DNA follows: TGTGCCAGCAGCACGGGGGCTCCCCACGGACTCTATGGCTACACCTTC.

The chain is built from TRBV11-2 and TRBJ2-2; 7 bases are a match to TRBD2. Trimming cost V 3 bases and J 6 bases; bases outside gene matches: 13. This CDR3 comprises 17 residues. Germline lookup yields CDR1 SGHAT and CDR2 FQNNGV. Written as DNA, the CDR3 is TGTGCCAGCAGCTTTACCGCGGGAGTAAATTTGGCCGGGGAGCTGTTTTTT. Translation gives CASSFTAGVNLAGELFF.

DNA of the CDR3: TGTGCCAGCAACAGAAGTACAGGGAAGCAGTTCTTC. It codes for CASNRSTGKQFF. The V call is TRBV6-1, the J call TRBJ2-1, with D perhaps matching TRBD1 (6 bases). This CDR3 comprises 12 residues. With 7 bases removed from V and 11 bases from J, the gap between germline ends came to 15 bases. The V gene's germline CDR1 is MNHNS and CDR2 SASEGT.

This clone has only one observation. J is TRBJ1-4 and V is TRBV18; tentatively, D is TRBD1 (5 bases). CDR1 and CDR2 (germline): KGHSH, LQKENI. V lost 3 bases, J lost 8 bases, and 13 bases lay in between. The CDR3 spans 14 residues. The CDR3 nucleotides read TGTGCCAGCTCACCGGGCGGGGGGACCGAAAAACTGTTTTTT. Translation: CASSPGGGTEKLFF.

The sample holds one count of this clone. This chain links TRBV2 with TRBJ2-1, with D tentatively TRBD2 (5 bases). Germline CDR1 SNHLY, CDR2 FYNNEI. The CDR3 is 13 amino acids. Trimming removed 6 bases from V and 8 bases from J, with 14 bases in between. The CDR3 loop is CASRSDYPHEQFF. CDR3 nucleotide sequence: TGTGCCAGCAGGAGCGACTATCCCCATGAGCAGTTCTTC. The whole variable domain, filled in from reference TRBV2 and TRBJ2-1, reads EPEVTQTPSHQVTQMGQEVILRCVPISNHLYFYWYRQILGQKVEFLVSFYNNEISEKSEIFDDQFSVERPDGSNFTLKIRSTKLEDSAMYFCASRSDYPHEQFFGPGTRLTVL.

The gene calls are TRBV4-3 and TRBJ2-2, with TRBD2 matching 9 bases. The CDR3 spans 16 residues. Germline lookup yields CDR1 LGHNA and CDR2 YSLEER. The V and J ends lost 2 bases and 3 bases, in that order; junction bases with no gene match: 4. The CDR3 nucleotides read TGCGCCAGCAGCCAATTAACTAGCGGGCACACCGGGGAGCTGTTTTTT. Translation: CASSQLTSGHTGELFF.

A remark on this clone: An end of the junction does not agree with germline; a read error may underlie this. The rearrangement joins TRBV4-1 to TRBJ2-1; no definite D call. Germline loops: CDR1 MGHRA, CDR2 YSYEKL. The CDR3 has 14 amino acids. The CDR3 loop is CASSQILGFDERFF. CDR3 in DNA: TGCGCCAGCAGCCAGATTCTAGGATTCGATGAGCGGTTCTTC.